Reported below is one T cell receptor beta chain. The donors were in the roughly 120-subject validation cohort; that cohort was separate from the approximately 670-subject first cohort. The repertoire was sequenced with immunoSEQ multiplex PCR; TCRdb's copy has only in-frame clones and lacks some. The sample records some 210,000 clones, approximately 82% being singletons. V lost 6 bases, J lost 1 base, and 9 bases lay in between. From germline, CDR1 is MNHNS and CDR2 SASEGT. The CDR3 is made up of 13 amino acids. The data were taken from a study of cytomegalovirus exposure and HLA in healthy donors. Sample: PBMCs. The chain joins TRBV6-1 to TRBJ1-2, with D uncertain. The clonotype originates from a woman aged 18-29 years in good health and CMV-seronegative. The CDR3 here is CASRAGVNYGYTF. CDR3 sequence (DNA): TGTGCCAGCAGGGCAGGAGTTAACTATGGCTACACCTTC.